These 22 T cell receptor beta chains share one sample of origin, sequenced in a study of blood T cell dynamics during melanoma immunotherapy. Time point specified: week 3, after first cycle of checkpoint inhibitor. The assay was immunoSEQ multiplex PCR, and TCRdb's table has in-frame clones only and misses some. Of several thousand clones in the sample, 65% to 85% were seen once. The starting material was blood, obtained from a patient treated with checkpoint blockade. The receptor source for this set is a human donor with melanoma.

CDR3 DNA sequence: TGTGCCAGCAGGAGGTCTTTGGATGAAAAACTGTTTTTT. The encoded protein is CASRRSLDEKLFF. The rearrangement uses TRBV6-5 and TRBJ1-4; D remains unclear. V lost 6 bases and J 6 bases, leaving 11 bases between the germline ends. Per germline, CDR1 MNHEY and CDR2 SVGAGI. The CDR3 sequence is 13 residues long.

The chain combines TRBV28 with TRBJ1-2; unclear D gene. CDR1 and CDR2 from the germline V gene are MDHEN and SYDVKM. CDR3 length: 12 residues. Trimming removed 6 bases from V and 4 bases from J, with 9 bases in between. CDR3 sequence reads: CASRPSRYGYTF. In DNA, the CDR3 is TGTGCCAGCAGACCTTCCCGCTATGGCTACACCTTC.

The chain has TRBV19 and TRBJ2-7, with 7 bases fitting TRBD1. Germline CDR1 and CDR2: LNHDA and SQIVND (reference sequence). CDR3 length equals 13 residues. Trimming cost V 8 bases and J 7 bases; bases outside gene matches: 11. The DNA for the CDR3 is TGTGCCAGTGGGCGGACAGGCTTGGGGGAGCAGTACTTC. This gives the protein CASGRTGLGEQYF. The whole variable domain, remainder taken from reference TRBV19 and TRBJ2-7, is DGGITQSPKYLFRKEGQNVTLSCEQNLNHDAMYWYRQDPGQGLRLIYYSQIVNDFQKGDIAEGYSVSREKKESFPLTVTSAQKNPTAFYLCASGRTGLGEQYFGPGTRLTVT.

The sample holds one count of this clone. CDR3 DNA: TGTGCCAGCTTAGCGGGAGGAGGTGAGCAGTACTTC. It translates to CASLAGGGEQYF. The chain recombines TRBV7-2 with TRBJ2-7, with 10 positions matching TRBD2. The CDR3 covers 12 residues. The V segment lost 8 bases and the J segment 7 bases; nucleotides outside the gene matches: 5. CDR1 SGHTA and CDR2 FQGNSA come from the germline V gene.

This clone was counted only a few times. The chain carries TRBV6-6 and TRBJ2-7, with D possibly being TRBD1 or TRBD2 (5 bases each). The CDR3 is made up of 15 amino acids. Between the trimmed V and J ends, which lost 2 bases and 0 bases, there was a span of 11 bases. The germline V gene encodes CDR1 MNHNY and CDR2 SVGAGI (reference sequence). The chain's CDR3 is CASSYRGPSSYEQYF. CDR3 nucleotides: TGTGCCAGCAGTTACCGGGGACCTAGCTCCTACGAGCAGTACTTC.

CDR3 loop: CASSQDLYRGIDEQYF. CDR3 DNA sequence: TGCGCCAGCAGCCAAGATTTGTACAGGGGGATCGACGAGCAGTACTTC. The chain has TRBV4-1 and TRBJ2-7; 8 nucleotides line up with TRBD1. Germline V gives CDR1 MGHRA, CDR2 YSYEKL. The CDR3 contains 16 residues. The V gene end was trimmed by 0 bases and the J gene end by 5 bases; junction bases not matched to a gene: 9.

This CDR3 is CASSLDTRNYGYTF. Here the CDR3 DNA reads TGTGCCAGCAGCTTAGACACCCGTAACTATGGCTACACCTTC. The chain links TRBV7-6 to TRBJ1-2, with no clear D. V gave up 1 base and J gave up 1 base, with 7 bases separating them. Germline CDR1 is SGHVS and CDR2 is FNYEAQ. The CDR3 spans 14 residues.

V gene TRBV7-9 combines with J gene TRBJ1-4, with TRBD1 as a possible D gene (5 bases). The CDR3 runs to 15 residues. Looked up from germline, CDR1 is SEHNR and CDR2 is FQNEAQ (reference sequence). V lost 6 bases, J lost 7 bases, and 18 bases lay in between. This CDR3 is CASSWEGLSGEKLFF. CDR3 coding DNA: TGTGCCAGCAGTTGGGAGGGGCTCAGTGGTGAAAAACTGTTTTTT.

The chain uses TRBV14 and TRBJ2-7, with TRBD2 matching over 14 bases. This CDR3 is 16 amino acids long. Germline V gene sequence: CDR1 SGHDN, CDR2 FVKESK. Germline trimming cut 6 bases from V and 4 bases from J; bases unmatched to any gene: 8. The CDR3 bases are TGTGCCAGCAGTTACGGGACTAGCGGGAGTCGGTACGAGCAGTACTTC. As protein: CASSYGTSGSRYEQYF.

The chain has TRBV6-1 and TRBJ1-5, with a weak D call TRBD1 (5 bases). Trimming cost V 3 bases and J 6 bases, with 21 bases left between them. The CDR3 spans 17 residues. The germline V gene encodes CDR1 MNHNS and CDR2 SASEGT. The DNA for the CDR3 is TGTGCCAGCAGTGATCTTTTCTCTGGGCAGGGTAGTCAGCCCCAGCATTTT. Amino acids: CASSDLFSGQGSQPQHF.

This clone was seen only a few times. CDR3 sequence: CASSGTQAAYEQYF. Written as DNA, the CDR3 is TGCGCCAGCAGTGGGACGCAAGCCGCCTACGAGCAGTACTTC. V gene TRBV5-1 combines with J gene TRBJ2-7; D assignment may be TRBD1 or TRBD2 (5 bases each). V gave up 5 bases and J gave up 2 bases, with 14 bases separating them. The CDR3 totals 14 residues. Germline CDR1 reads SGHRS; CDR2 reads YFSETQ.

In this sample, this clone turned up a few times. V and J are TRBV2 and TRBJ1-3, with no clear D. V was clipped by 7 bases and J by 4 bases, with 23 bases between them. Germline CDR1 and CDR2: SNHLY and FYNNEI. The CDR3 contains 17 residues. CDR3 protein: CASTVPRGREEGNTIYF. The DNA for the CDR3 is TGTGCCAGCACAGTTCCCCGCGGGAGAGAAGAAGGAAACACCATATATTTT.

The rearrangement joins TRBV6-5 to TRBJ2-7; perhaps TRBD2 as D (6 bases). The CDR3 has 15 residues. Germline V gene data show CDR1 as MNHEY and CDR2 as SVGAGI. The V end was cut by 6 bases, the J end by 2 bases, with 17 bases between. The CDR3 nucleotides read TGTGCCAGCAGCCACCGGGGGATAGCAGCCTACGAGCAGTACTTC. This codes for CASSHRGIAAYEQYF.

CDR3 loop: CASSPGGGYTF. CDR3 coding DNA: TGTGCCAGTAGTCCCGGAGGGGGCTACACCTTC. The chain combines TRBV19 with TRBJ1-2; D is ambiguous. The CDR3 runs to 11 residues. With 5 bases removed from V and 8 bases from J, the gap between germline ends came to 9 bases. In germline, CDR1 is LNHDA, CDR2 SQIVND (reference sequence).

The chain joins TRBV5-4 to TRBJ2-7; no firm D call. CDR1 SGHNT and CDR2 YYREEE come from the germline V gene (reference sequence). The CDR3 length is 14 residues. V shed 4 bases and J shed 2 bases, with 13 bases lying between them. CDR3: CASSTGEVPYEQYF. DNA of the CDR3: TGTGCCAGCAGCACCGGCGAGGTCCCCTACGAGCAGTACTTC.

This clone was seen more than once but under ten times. The chain recombines TRBV29-1 with TRBJ1-1; D unclear. This CDR3 spans 11 amino acids. Trimming shortened V by 5 bases and J by 7 bases, and 11 bases separated the two germline ends. CDR1 is SQVTM and CDR2 is ANQGSEA in the germline V gene. This chain's CDR3 is CSVRKPHEAFF. Here the CDR3 DNA reads TGCAGCGTTAGGAAGCCGCATGAAGCTTTCTTT.

The V call is TRBV20-1, the J call TRBJ1-2; D gene ambiguous. Trimming took 6 bases from V and 1 from J, leaving 6 bases between them. Germline V gives CDR1 DFQATT, CDR2 SNEGSKA (reference sequence). CDR3 length: 11 residues. Here the CDR3 reads CSAPYNYGYTF. CDR3 nucleotide sequence: TGCAGTGCACCCTATAACTATGGCTACACCTTC.

The gene calls are TRBV28 and TRBJ2-7; maybe TRBD2 (5 bases). Between the trimmed V and J ends, which lost 6 bases and 4 bases, there was a span of 16 bases. This CDR3 is 14 amino acids long. Germline-derived CDR1 and CDR2 are MDHEN and SYDVKM. The CDR3 loop reads CASSRPGNLYEQYF. CDR3 bases: TGTGCCAGCAGCCGCCCGGGGAATCTTTACGAGCAGTACTTC.

The chain has TRBV5-4 and TRBJ2-7; 7 nucleotides align to TRBD1. CDR3 length: 14 amino acids. Germline trimming cut 5 bases from V and 3 bases from J; bases unmatched to any gene: 8. CDR1 and CDR2 (germline): SGHNT, YYREEE (reference sequence). CDR3 amino acids: CASSRTTGIYEQYF. CDR3 DNA: TGTGCCAGCAGTAGGACGACAGGGATCTACGAGCAGTACTTC.

The J gene is TRBJ2-1, the V gene TRBV5-1; 8 bases are a match to TRBD2. Germline values: CDR1 SGHRS, CDR2 YFSETQ. J gave up 4 bases and V 0 bases, and 6 bases lay outside the gene matches. CDR3 length: 16 residues. In DNA form, the CDR3 reads TGCGCCAGCAGCTTGGTACCGGGAGGGGCATACAATGAGCAGTTCTTC. Translating it yields CASSLVPGGAYNEQFF.

V gene TRBV2 combines with J gene TRBJ1-2; 10 nucleotides agree with TRBD1. V dropped 6 bases and J dropped 7; count of bases not matched to a gene: 11. The germline gives CDR1 SNHLY, CDR2 FYNNEI. This CDR3 contains 15 residues. The DNA of the CDR3 is TGTGCCAGCAGGGACCGGGACAGGGGATCAAGTGGCTACACCTTC. Protein sequence: CASRDRDRGSSGYTF.

This chain joins TRBV4-1 and TRBJ1-2; D is unresolved. Germline loops: CDR1 MGHRA, CDR2 YSYEKL. V was shortened by 4 bases and J by 4 bases, with 22 bases between the two germline ends. The CDR3 has 17 residues. The CDR3 sequence is CASSPILASSLGYGYTF. The CDR3 nucleotides are TGCGCCAGCAGCCCAATTTTGGCGAGCTCACTAGGCTATGGCTACACCTTC.